A single sample gave rise to the 15 T cell receptor beta chains below, sequenced in a study of T cells after posttransplantation cyclophosphamide. Clones were read by immunoSEQ multiplex PCR, and TCRdb kept only the in-frame ones, dropping some. The sample holds 45,000 to 65,000 clones; about 82% are singletons and the top ten take about 2.8%. Material: PBMCs. These receptors were collected from a man younger than 45 with a blood cancer, CMV-positive, and with a related stem cell donor.

J is TRBJ2-7 and V is TRBV7-3; D is unresolved. The V end was cut by 2 bases, the J end by 5 bases, with 13 bases between. This CDR3 is built from 14 residues. Germline V lookup: CDR1 SGHTA, CDR2 FQGTGA. The CDR3 is CASSLYGSVHEQYF. As DNA, the CDR3 is TGTGCCAGCAGCTTATACGGCAGCGTCCACGAGCAGTACTTC.

CDR3 in DNA: TGTGCCAGCAGCCAATCAGGACTAGCGCCCTACAATGAGCAGTTCTTC. It specifies CASSQSGLAPYNEQFF. The chain has TRBV14 and TRBJ2-1, with 9 bases aligning to TRBD2. After removal of 2 bases from V and 2 bases from J, the junction contained 4 bases not matched to a gene. The CDR3 length is 16 residues. Germline lookup yields CDR1 SGHDN and CDR2 FVKESK.

V gene TRBV6-5 combines with J gene TRBJ1-2, with D possibly TRBD1 on 5 matching bases. V was shortened by 6 bases and J by 3 bases, with 17 bases between the two germline ends. The germline V gene has CDR1 MNHEY and CDR2 SVGAGI. This CDR3 spans 15 amino acids. As DNA, the CDR3 is TGTGCCAGCAGCTTAACGCGGACGGGGGACTATGGCTACACCTTC. Translation: CASSLTRTGDYGYTF.

The chain joins TRBV11-2 to TRBJ2-7, with TRBD2 matching over 12 bases. V gave up 5 bases and J gave up 2 bases; unmatched junction bases: 4. This CDR3 has 15 residues. Germline V lookup: CDR1 SGHAT, CDR2 FQNNGV. In DNA, the CDR3 is TGTGCCAGCAGCCCTACTAGCGGGGGGACCTACGAGCAGTACTTC. Translating gives CASSPTSGGTYEQYF.

This chain connects TRBV27 to TRBJ2-2, with 8 bases identical to TRBD2. The CDR3 extends over 16 amino acids. The germline CDR1 and CDR2 sequences are MNHEY and SMNVEV (reference sequence). Trimming took 2 bases from V and 3 from J; bases not matched to a gene: 5. The CDR3 DNA reads TGTGCCAGCAGTTTACAGCGGGAGATTCACACCGGGGAGCTGTTTTTT. Its translation is CASSLQREIHTGELFF.

J is TRBJ2-1 and V is TRBV27, with 7 bases lining up with TRBD2. Unmatched junction bases numbered 12, after V lost 7 bases and J lost 0 bases. The germline gives CDR1 MNHEY, CDR2 SMNVEV (reference sequence). The CDR3 length is 17 residues. Written as DNA, the CDR3 is TGTGCCAGCAACTCTGACGTTGGCGGGAGCTCCTACAATGAGCAGTTCTTC. Translated, it gives CASNSDVGGSSYNEQFF.

This chain uses TRBV6-1 with TRBJ2-1; TRBD2 aligns across 13 bases. The V gene end was trimmed by 6 bases and the J gene end by 8 bases; junction bases not matched to a gene: 4. The CDR3 spans 14 residues. CDR1 and CDR2 from the germline V gene are MNHNS and SASEGT. The CDR3: CASSRTSGRDEQFF. Written as DNA, the CDR3 is TGTGCCAGCAGCCGGACTAGCGGGAGAGATGAGCAGTTCTTC.

V gene TRBV11-3 combines with J gene TRBJ2-1; D perhaps matches TRBD2 (5 bases). The CDR3 loop spans 14 amino acids. Germline V gene data show CDR1 as SGHNT and CDR2 as YENEEA. V shed 2 bases and J shed 5 bases, with 10 bases lying between them. The CDR3: CASSLYGRDNEQFF. CDR3 bases: TGTGCCAGCAGCTTATACGGGCGGGACAATGAGCAGTTCTTC.

CDR3 sequence reads: CASSRGSTDTQYF. CDR3 sequence (DNA): TGTGCCAGCAGCCGAGGGAGCACAGATACGCAGTATTTT. The chain links TRBV6-5 to TRBJ2-3; tentatively, D is TRBD2 (5 bases). The CDR3 length is 13 residues. Between the trimmed V and J ends, which lost 6 bases and 0 bases, there was a span of 7 bases. Germline CDR1 is MNHEY and CDR2 is SVGAGI.

This chain connects TRBV9 to TRBJ2-7; 16 bases map to TRBD2. Germline lookup yields CDR1 SGDLS and CDR2 YYNGEE. The junction had 10 bases not matched to a gene; V was cut back by 4 bases and J by 3 bases. The CDR3 spans 18 residues. The CDR3 protein is CASSQTGTSGRASYEQYF. In nucleotides, the CDR3 is TGTGCCAGCAGCCAAACCGGGACTAGCGGGAGGGCCAGCTACGAGCAGTACTTC.

This chain connects TRBV7-6 to TRBJ2-1, with a tentative D call TRBD2 (5 bases). CDR1 is SGHVS, CDR2 FNYEAQ, per germline. This CDR3 contains 15 residues. Trimming left V 4 bases short and J 7 bases short, with 17 bases between. The CDR3 DNA reads TGTGCCAGCAGCTGGGGTGACGCGGGCCGAAATGAGCAGTTCTTC. It yields the protein CASSWGDAGRNEQFF.

The chain joins TRBV28 to TRBJ1-1, with D hard to call. This CDR3 has 15 residues. Trimming pared 1 base from V and 4 bases from J, leaving 13 bases between. From germline, CDR1 is MDHEN and CDR2 SYDVKM. The DNA of the CDR3 is TGTGCCAGCAGTTTATTGGACTTATCGGGCACTGAAGCTTTCTTT. It translates to CASSLLDLSGTEAFF.

This clone has a single count. The rearrangement uses TRBV6-5 and TRBJ2-5; D not resolved. The last part of the DNA fits TRBJ2-7 better; the J call may be wrong. CDR1 and CDR2 from the germline V gene are MNHEY and SVGAGI. The CDR3 consists of 14 residues. The CDR3 reads CASSYDGPSYEQYF. The CDR3 nucleotides are TGTGCCAGCAGTTACGATGGGCCTTCCTACGAGCAGTACTTC.

V is TRBV2 and J is TRBJ2-1, with 7 bases lining up with TRBD2. Germline V gives CDR1 SNHLY, CDR2 FYNNEI. CDR3 length equals 15 residues. V was pared by 5 bases and J by 1 base, with 5 bases of the junction left unmatched. The CDR3 coding sequence is TGTGCCAGCAGTCCCAACGGGAGGTCCTACAATGAGCAGTTCTTC. It yields the protein CASSPNGRSYNEQFF.

The chain combines TRBV29-1 with TRBJ1-1; TRBD1 might be the D (5 bases). Trimming shortened V by 7 bases and J by 3 bases, and 18 bases separated the two germline ends. CDR3 length: 14 amino acids. Germline V gives CDR1 SQVTM, CDR2 ANQGSEA. This chain's CDR3 is CSGVGWGADTEAFF. The DNA for the CDR3 is TGCAGCGGAGTGGGGTGGGGCGCAGACACTGAAGCTTTCTTT.